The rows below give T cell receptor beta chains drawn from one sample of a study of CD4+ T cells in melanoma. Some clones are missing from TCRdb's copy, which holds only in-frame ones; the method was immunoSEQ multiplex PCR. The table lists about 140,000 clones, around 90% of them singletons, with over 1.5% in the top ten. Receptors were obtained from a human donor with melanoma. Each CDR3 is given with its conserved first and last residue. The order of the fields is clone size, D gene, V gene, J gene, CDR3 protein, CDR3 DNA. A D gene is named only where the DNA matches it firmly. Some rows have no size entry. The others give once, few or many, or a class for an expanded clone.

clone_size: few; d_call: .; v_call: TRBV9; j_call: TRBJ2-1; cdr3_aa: CASSVDRDEQFF; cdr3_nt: TGTGCCAGCAGCGTAGATAGAGATGAGCAGTTCTTC
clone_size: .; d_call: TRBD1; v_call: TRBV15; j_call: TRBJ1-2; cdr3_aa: CATSRGTGAYYGYTF; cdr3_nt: TGTGCCACCAGCAGAGGAACAGGGGCGTACTATGGCTACACCTTC
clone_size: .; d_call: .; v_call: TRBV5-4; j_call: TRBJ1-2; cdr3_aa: CASSLWGSGGYTF; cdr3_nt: TGTGCCAGCAGCTTGTGGGGGTCGGGAGGCTACACCTTC
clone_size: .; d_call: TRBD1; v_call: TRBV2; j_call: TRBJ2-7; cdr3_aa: CASRVQGAGEQYF; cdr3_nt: TGTGCCAGCAGAGTACAGGGGGCAGGGGAGCAGTACTTC
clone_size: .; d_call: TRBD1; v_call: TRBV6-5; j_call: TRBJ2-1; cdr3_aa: CASTYRDSSYNEQFF; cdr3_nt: TGTGCCAGCACTTACCGGGACAGCTCCTACAATGAGCAGTTCTTC
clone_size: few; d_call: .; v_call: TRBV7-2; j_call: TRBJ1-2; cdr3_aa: CASSRRADDTRGYTF; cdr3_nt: TGTGCCAGCAGCCGGAGGGCGGACGACACGAGAGGCTACACCTTC
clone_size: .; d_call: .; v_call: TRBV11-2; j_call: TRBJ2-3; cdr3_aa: CASRAGRGSSGDTQYF; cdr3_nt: TGTGCCAGCAGGGCAGGGCGGGGCTCTTCGGGAGATACGCAGTATTTT
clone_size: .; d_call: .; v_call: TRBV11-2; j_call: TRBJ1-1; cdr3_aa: CASLPVAGRSGTEAFF; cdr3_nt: TGTGCCAGCCTCCCCGTGGCGGGGCGAAGTGGCACTGAAGCTTTCTTT
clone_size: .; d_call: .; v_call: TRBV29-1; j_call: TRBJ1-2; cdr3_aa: CSVEKWWQDGYTF; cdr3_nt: TGCAGCGTTGAAAAATGGTGGCAGGATGGCTACACCTTC
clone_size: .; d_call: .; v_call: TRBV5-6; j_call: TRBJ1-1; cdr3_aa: CASSLANTEAFF; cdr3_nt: TGTGCCAGCAGCTTGGCTAACACTGAAGCTTTCTTT
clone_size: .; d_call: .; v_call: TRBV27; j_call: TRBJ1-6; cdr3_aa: CASSLGTAPNSPLHF; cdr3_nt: TGTGCCAGCAGTTTAGGCACCGCCCCTAATTCACCCCTCCACTTT
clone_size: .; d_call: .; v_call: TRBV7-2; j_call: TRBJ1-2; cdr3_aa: CASSLVLGPYGYTF; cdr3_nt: TGTGCCAGCAGCTTAGTCCTCGGGCCTTATGGCTACACCTTC
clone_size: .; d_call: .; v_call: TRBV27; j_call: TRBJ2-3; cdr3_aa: CASSLRGNADTQYF; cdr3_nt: TGTGCCAGCAGTTTGAGGGGTAACGCAGATACGCAGTATTTT
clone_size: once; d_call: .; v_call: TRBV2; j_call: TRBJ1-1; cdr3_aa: CASSPQNLNTEAFF; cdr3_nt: TGTGCCAGCAGTCCACAAAACCTGAACACTGAAGCTTTCTTT
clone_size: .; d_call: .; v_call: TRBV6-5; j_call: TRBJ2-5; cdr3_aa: CASSYSRETQYF; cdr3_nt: TGTGCCAGCAGTTACTCGAGAGAGACCCAGTACTTC
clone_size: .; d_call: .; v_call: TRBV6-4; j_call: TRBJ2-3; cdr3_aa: CASSDYPGDTSTDTQYF; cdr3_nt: TGTGCCAGCAGTGACTACCCTGGAGATACTAGCACAGATACGCAGTATTTT
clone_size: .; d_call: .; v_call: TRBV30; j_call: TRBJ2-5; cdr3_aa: CAWSVKGGETQYF; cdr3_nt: TGTGCCTGGAGTGTAAAAGGAGGAGAGACCCAGTACTTC
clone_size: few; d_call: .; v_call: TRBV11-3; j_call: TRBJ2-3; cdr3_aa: CASSLNTYFGTDTQYF; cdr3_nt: TGTGCCAGCAGCTTAAACACCTACTTCGGCACAGATACGCAGTATTTT
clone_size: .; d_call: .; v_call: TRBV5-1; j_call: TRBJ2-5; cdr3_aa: CASSLAPGAGQETQYF; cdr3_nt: TGCGCCAGCAGCTTGGCCCCGGGGGCGGGCCAAGAGACCCAGTACTTC
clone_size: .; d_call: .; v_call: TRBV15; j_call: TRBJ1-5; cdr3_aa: CATSRVSDQPQHF; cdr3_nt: TGTGCCACCAGCAGAGTGAGCGATCAGCCCCAGCATTTT
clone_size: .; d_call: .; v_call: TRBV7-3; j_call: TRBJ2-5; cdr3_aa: CASSLTGSGTQYF; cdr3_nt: TGTGCCAGCAGCTTAACGGGGTCAGGGACCCAGTACTTC
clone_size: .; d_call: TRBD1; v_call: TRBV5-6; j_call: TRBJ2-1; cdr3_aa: CASRSRGRRDEQFF; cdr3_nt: TGTGCCAGCAGGTCGAGGGGGCGCAGGGATGAGCAGTTCTTC
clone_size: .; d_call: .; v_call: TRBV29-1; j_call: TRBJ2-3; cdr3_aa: CSVGPASADTQYF; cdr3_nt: TGCAGCGTTGGCCCCGCCTCAGCAGATACGCAGTATTTT
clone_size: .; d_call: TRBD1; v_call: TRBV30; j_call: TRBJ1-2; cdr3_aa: CAWSRGQGYGYTF; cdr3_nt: TGTGCCTGGAGCCGCGGACAGGGATACGGCTACACCTTC
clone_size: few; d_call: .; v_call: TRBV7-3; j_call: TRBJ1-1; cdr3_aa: CASSPGRNTEAFF; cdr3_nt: TGTGCCAGCAGTCCGGGGAGGAACACTGAAGCTTTCTTT
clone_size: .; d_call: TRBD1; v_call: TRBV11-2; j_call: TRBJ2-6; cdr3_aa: CASSIRTGADSGANVLTF; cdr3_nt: TGTGCCAGCAGCATCCGGACAGGGGCGGACTCTGGGGCCAACGTCCTGACTTTC
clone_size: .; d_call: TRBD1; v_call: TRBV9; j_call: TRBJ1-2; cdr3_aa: CASTSIGDRGGGYTF; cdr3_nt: TGTGCCAGCACCTCGATAGGGGACAGGGGGGGCGGCTACACCTTC
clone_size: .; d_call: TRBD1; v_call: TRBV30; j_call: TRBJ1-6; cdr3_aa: CAWSELGQGDSPLHF; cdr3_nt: TGTGCCTGGAGTGAACTTGGACAGGGCGATTCACCCCTCCACTTT
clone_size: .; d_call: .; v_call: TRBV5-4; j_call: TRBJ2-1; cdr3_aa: CASRELAGEQFF; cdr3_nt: TGTGCCAGCAGGGAGCTGGCCGGTGAGCAGTTCTTC
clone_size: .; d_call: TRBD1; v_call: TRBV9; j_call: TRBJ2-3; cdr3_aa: CASSDDRGTDTQYF; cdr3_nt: TGTGCCAGCAGCGATGACAGGGGGACAGATACGCAGTATTTT
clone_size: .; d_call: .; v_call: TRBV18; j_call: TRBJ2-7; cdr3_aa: CASSPVSGGQGYEQYF; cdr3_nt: TGTGCCAGCTCACCTGTTAGCGGGGGACAGGGATACGAGCAGTACTTC
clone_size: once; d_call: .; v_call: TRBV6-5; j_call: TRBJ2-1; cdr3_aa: CASSLGAEYNEQFF; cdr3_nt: TGTGCCAGCAGCCTAGGGGCGGAGTACAATGAGCAGTTCTTC
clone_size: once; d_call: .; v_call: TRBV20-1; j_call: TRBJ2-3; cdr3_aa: CSASILNTQYF; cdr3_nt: TGCAGTGCTAGTATCCTAAATACGCAGTATTTT
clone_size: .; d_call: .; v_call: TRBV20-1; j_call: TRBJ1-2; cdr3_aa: CSASGGNGYTF; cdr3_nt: TGCAGTGCTAGTGGGGGCAATGGCTACACCTTC
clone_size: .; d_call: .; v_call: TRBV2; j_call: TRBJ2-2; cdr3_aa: CASSAAGTSGELFF; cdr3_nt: TGTGCCAGCAGTGCTGCAGGGACCTCCGGGGAGCTGTTTTTT
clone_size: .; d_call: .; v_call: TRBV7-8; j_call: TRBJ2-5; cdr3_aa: CASSYNQETQYF; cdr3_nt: TGTGCCAGCAGCTACAACCAAGAGACCCAGTACTTC
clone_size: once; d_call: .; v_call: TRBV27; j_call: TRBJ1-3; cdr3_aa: CASSSRNTIYF; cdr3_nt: TGTGCCAGCAGTTCAAGAAACACCATATATTTT
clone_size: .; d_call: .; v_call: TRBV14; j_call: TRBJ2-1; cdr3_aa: CASSPQLHNEQFF; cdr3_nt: TGTGCCAGCAGCCCCCAGCTGCACAATGAGCAGTTCTTC
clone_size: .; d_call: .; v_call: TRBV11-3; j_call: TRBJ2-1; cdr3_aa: CASSLRGSNYNEQFF; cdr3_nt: TGTGCCAGCAGCTTGCGGGGATCAAACTACAATGAGCAGTTCTTC
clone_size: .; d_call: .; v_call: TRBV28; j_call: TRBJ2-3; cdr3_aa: CASRGFSTDTQYF; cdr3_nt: TGTGCCAGCAGGGGGTTTAGCACAGATACGCAGTATTTT
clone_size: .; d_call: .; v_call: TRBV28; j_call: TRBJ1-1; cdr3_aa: CASSSLARGNTEAFF; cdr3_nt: TGTGCCAGCAGTTCCCTGGCGCGGGGGAACACTGAAGCTTTCTTT
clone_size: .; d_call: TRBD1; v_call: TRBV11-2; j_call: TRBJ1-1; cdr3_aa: CASSFGQGWAFF; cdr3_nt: TGTGCCAGCAGCTTTGGACAGGGTTGGGCTTTCTTT
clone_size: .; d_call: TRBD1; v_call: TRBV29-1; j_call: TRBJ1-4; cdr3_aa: CSARQGTNEKLFF; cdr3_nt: TGCAGCGCCCGACAGGGAACTAATGAAAAACTGTTTTTT
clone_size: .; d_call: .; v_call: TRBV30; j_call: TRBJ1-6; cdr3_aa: CAWSQDLNSPLHF; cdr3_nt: TGTGCCTGGAGTCAGGACCTTAATTCACCCCTCCACTTT
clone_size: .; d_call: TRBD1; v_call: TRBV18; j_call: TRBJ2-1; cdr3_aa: CASSPGQLDNEQFF; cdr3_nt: TGTGCCAGCTCGCCGGGACAGCTGGACAATGAGCAGTTCTTC
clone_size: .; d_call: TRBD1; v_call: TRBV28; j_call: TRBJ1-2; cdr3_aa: CATHGAGGFGYGYTF; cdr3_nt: TGTGCTACCCATGGGGCAGGGGGGTTTGGCTATGGCTACACCTTC
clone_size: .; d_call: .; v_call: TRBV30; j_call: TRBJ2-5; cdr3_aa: CAWSVLAGRYPQETQYF; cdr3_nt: TGTGCCTGGAGTGTACTGGCGGGCCGCTACCCACAAGAGACCCAGTACTTC
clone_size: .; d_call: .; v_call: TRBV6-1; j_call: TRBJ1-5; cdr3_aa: CASSDSGRNQPQHF; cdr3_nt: TGTGCCAGCAGTGATTCAGGAAGGAATCAGCCCCAGCATTTT
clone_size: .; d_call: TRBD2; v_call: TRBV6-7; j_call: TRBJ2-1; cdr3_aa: CASSSSAGGLDEQFF; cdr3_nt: TGTGCCAGCAGCTCGTCGGCGGGGGGGCTAGATGAGCAGTTCTTC
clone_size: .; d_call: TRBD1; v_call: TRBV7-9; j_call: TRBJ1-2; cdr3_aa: CASSQTGEGNYGYTF; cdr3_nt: TGTGCCAGCAGCCAGACAGGGGAGGGGAACTATGGCTACACCTTC
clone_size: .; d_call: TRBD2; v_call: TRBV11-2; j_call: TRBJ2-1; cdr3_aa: CASSLEGLGYNEQFF; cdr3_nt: TGTGCCAGCAGCTTAGAGGGACTAGGCTACAATGAGCAGTTCTTC
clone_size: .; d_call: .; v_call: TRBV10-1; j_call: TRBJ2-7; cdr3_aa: CASSPSTWGEQYF; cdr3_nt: TGCGCCAGCAGCCCCTCTACTTGGGGGGAGCAGTACTTC
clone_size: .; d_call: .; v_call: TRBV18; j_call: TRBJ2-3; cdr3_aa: CASSPLAVRDTQYF; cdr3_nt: TGTGCCAGCTCCCCACTCGCGGTCAGGGATACGCAGTATTTT
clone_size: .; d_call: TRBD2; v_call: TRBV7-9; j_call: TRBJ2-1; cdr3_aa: CASSSGTSGAYEQFF; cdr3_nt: TGTGCCAGCAGCTCCGGGACTAGCGGGGCGTATGAGCAGTTCTTC
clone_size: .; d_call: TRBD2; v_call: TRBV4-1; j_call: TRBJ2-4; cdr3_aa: CASSEERGSAKNIQYF; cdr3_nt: TGCGCCAGCAGCGAGGAGCGGGGATCGGCCAAAAACATTCAGTACTTC